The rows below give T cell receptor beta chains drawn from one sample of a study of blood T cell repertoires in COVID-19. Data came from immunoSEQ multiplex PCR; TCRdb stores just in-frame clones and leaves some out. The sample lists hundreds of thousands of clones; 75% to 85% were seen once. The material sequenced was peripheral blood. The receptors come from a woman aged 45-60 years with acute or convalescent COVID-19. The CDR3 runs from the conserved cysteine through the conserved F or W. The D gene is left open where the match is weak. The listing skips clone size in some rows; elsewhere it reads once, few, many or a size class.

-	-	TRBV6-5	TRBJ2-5	TGTGCCAGCAATAGGCTAGAGGGTGGGGAGACCCAGTACTTC	CASNRLEGGETQYF
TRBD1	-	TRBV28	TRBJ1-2	TGTGCCAGTTTCAGGGGGCGAAGTGGCTACACCTTC	CASFRGRSGYTF
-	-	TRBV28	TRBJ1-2	TGTGCCAGCAGTTTTTACAGGGCCAGATACACCTTC	CASSFYRARYTF
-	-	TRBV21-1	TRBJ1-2	TGTGCCAGCAGCGCACGTCGGGGGGGTAACTATGGCTACACCTTC	CASSARRGGNYGYTF
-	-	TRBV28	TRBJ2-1	TGTGCCAGCAGTTACCCACCAATCGGGTTGTCCTACAATGAGCAGTTCTTC	CASSYPPIGLSYNEQFF
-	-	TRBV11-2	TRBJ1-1	TGTGCCAGCAGCTCCACAGGGAACACTGAAGCTTTCTTT	CASSSTGNTEAFF
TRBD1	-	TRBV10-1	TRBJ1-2	TGCGCCAGCAGGGGGGAATGGGACAGGGGGCCGCTACGCTATGGCTACACCTTC	CASRGEWDRGPLRYGYTF
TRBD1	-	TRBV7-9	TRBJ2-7	TGTGCCAGCAGCTTCCTGAAGAACCAGGGGGCCGGCGAGCAGTACTTC	CASSFLKNQGAGEQYF
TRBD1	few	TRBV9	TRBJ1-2	TGTGCCAGCAGCTCCGACAACAGGGGGTTGGGCTACACCTTC	CASSSDNRGLGYTF
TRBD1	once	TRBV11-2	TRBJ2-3	TGTGCCAGCAGCTTAGTCCGGACAGGACTGGGCACAGATACGCAGTATTTT	CASSLVRTGLGTDTQYF
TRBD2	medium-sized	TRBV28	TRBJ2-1	TGTGCCAGCAGTTTCCCCCAGCGGGGGGTCTCCTACAATGAGCAGTTCTTC	CASSFPQRGVSYNEQFF
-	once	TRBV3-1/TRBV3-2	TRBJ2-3	TGTGCCAGCGGCAAGGGGACATGGTCGGTTGGTACGCAGTATTTT	CASGKGTWSVGTQYF
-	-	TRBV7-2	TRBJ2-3	TGTGCCAGCAGCTTTGGGGCAGTTCCAGATACGCAGTATTTT	CASSFGAVPDTQYF
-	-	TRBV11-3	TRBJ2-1	TGTGCCAGCAGCTCACCCCGGGGGAATGAGCAGTTCTTC	CASSSPRGNEQFF
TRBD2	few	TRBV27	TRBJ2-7	TGTGCCAGCAGCCCCTCGACTAGCCACGGCTACGAGCAGTACTTC	CASSPSTSHGYEQYF
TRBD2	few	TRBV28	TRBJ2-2	TGTGCCAGCAGGACTAGCGTGAACACCGGGGAGCTGTTTTTT	CASRTSVNTGELFF
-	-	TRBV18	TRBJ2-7	TGTGCCAGCTCCAACCGACATCCCTACGAGCAGTACTTC	CASSNRHPYEQYF
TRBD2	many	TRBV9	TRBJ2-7	TGTGCCAGCAGCGTAGGAGGACTAGCCTACGAGCAGTACTTC	CASSVGGLAYEQYF
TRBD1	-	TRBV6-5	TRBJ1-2	TGTGCCGCTAAACAGGGGCAGGCGAACTATGGCTACACCTTC	CAAKQGQANYGYTF
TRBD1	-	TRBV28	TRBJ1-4	TGTGCCAGCAGTCCCCCGGGACAGGGAGTTTCAACTAATGAAAAACTGTTTTTT	CASSPPGQGVSTNEKLFF
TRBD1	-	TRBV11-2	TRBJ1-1	TGTGCCAGCAGCTTAGGGACAGGGGGTGAAGCTTTCTTT	CASSLGTGGEAFF
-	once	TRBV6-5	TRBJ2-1	TGTGCCAGCAGCACGACGGGGTACAATGAGCAGTTCTTC	CASSTTGYNEQFF
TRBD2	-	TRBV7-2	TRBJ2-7	TGTGCCAGCAGCTTAGATAGCCTGGGACTAGCGGTTCTCTACGAGCAGTACTTC	CASSLDSLGLAVLYEQYF
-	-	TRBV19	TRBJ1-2	TGTGCCAGTAGTATAGGGGAGGCCTATGGCTACACCTTC	CASSIGEAYGYTF
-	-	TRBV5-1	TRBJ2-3	TGCGCCAGCAGCTTGGCAGCGACAGATACGCAGTATTTT	CASSLAATDTQYF
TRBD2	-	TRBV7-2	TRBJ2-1	TGTGCCAGCAGCCCCGGGACTAGCGGGAGAGTGGGGCAGTTCTTC	CASSPGTSGRVGQFF
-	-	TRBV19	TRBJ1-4	TGTGCCAGTAGACCATGGCTTGCAACTAATGAAAAACTGTTTTTT	CASRPWLATNEKLFF
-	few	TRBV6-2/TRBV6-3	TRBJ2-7	TGTGCCAGCAGCGACGACTTCTACGAGCAGTACTTC	CASSDDFYEQYF
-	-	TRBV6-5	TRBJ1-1	TGTGCCAGCAGTTACCTGGCGGACAACAAAGGGAGGGCTTTCTTT	CASSYLADNKGRAFF
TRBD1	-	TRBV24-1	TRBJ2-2	TGTGCCACCAGTGATTTGTTGGGACAGGGGGCTGGGGAGCTGTTTTTT	CATSDLLGQGAGELFF
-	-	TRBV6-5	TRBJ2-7	TGTGCCAGCAGTAAGAGCGGAACCTACGAGCAGTACTTC	CASSKSGTYEQYF
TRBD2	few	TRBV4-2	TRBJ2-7	TGTGCCAGCAGCCTAACTAGCGGGGGGGCGTCCTACGAGCAGTACTTC	CASSLTSGGASYEQYF
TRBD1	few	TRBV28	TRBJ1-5	TGTGCCAGCACCTCAATCCAAGGGGACAGGGCCACGGATAGCAATCAGCCCCAGCATTTT	CASTSIQGDRATDSNQPQHF
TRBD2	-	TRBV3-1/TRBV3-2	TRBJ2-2	TGTGCCAGCAGCCCCGGGAGGCCCGGGGAGCTGTTTTTT	CASSPGRPGELFF
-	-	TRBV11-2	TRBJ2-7	TGTGCCAGCAGCTTAGTGGGCTACTCACCTTACGAGCAGTACTTC	CASSLVGYSPYEQYF
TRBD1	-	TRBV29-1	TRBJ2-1	TGCAGCGTTGAGCTAGGACAGGGGGCGCTTGGTGAGCAGTTCTTC	CSVELGQGALGEQFF
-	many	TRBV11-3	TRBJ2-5	TGTGCCAGCAGCTTAGGGGACATTGACGGAGAGACCCAGTACTTC	CASSLGDIDGETQYF
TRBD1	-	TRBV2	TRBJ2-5	TGTGCCAGCAGCACCCAGGGACAGGGGTCGGAGACCCAGTACTTC	CASSTQGQGSETQYF
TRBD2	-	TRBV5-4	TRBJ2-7	TGTGCCAGCAGCTTCGGGGGGACTAGCGGGGTTGACGAGCAGTACTTC	CASSFGGTSGVDEQYF
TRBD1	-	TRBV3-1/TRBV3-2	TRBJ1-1	TGTGCCAGCAGCCATCCGCGACAGGGGATCACTGAAGCTTTCTTT	CASSHPRQGITEAFF
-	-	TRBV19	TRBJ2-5	TGTGCCAGTAGCCTCGGGACAATGGAGACCCAGTACTTC	CASSLGTMETQYF
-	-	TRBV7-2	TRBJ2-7	-	CASSGGWGGGSISHF
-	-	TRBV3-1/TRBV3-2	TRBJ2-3	TGTGCCAGCAGCCAATTCGGACTCATCTCAGATACGCAGTATTTT	CASSQFGLISDTQYF
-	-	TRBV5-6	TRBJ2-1	TGTGCCAGCAGCTTGCGGCGGTTAGATGAGCAGTTCTTC	CASSLRRLDEQFF